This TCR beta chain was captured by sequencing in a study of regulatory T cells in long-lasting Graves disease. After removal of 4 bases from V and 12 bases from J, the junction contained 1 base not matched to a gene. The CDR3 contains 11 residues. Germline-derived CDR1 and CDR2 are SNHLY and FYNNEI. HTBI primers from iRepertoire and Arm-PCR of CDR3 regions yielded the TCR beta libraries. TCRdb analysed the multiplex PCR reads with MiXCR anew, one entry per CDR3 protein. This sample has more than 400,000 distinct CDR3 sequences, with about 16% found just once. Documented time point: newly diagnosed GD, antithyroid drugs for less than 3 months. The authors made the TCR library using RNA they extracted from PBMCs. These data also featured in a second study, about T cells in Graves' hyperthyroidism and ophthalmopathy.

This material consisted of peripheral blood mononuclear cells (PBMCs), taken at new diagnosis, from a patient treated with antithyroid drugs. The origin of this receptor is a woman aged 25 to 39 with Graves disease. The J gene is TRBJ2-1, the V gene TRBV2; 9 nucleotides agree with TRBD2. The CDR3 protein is CASSGGRGQFF. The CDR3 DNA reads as TGTGCCAGCAGTGGCGGGAGGGGGCAGTTCTTC.